This TCR beta chain emerged from a study of spatial heterogeneity in lung cancer. Findings and limits, study-wide: Intratumoral expanded alpha and beta TCR counts were found to track tumor mutation counts.

This clonotype occurred a few times. Its antigen is undetermined. Documented time point: sample taken at primary tumor resection. In germline, CDR1 is MNHEY, CDR2 SVGAGI. This CDR3 is 13 amino acids long. V was clipped by 5 bases and J by 8 bases; unmatched bases: 5. TCRdb analysed the 5' RACE reads with MiXCR anew, one entry per CDR3 protein. The table lists around 100,000 distinct CDR3 sequences, under 4.5% of them singletons. The V and J genes are TRBV6-5 and TRBJ2-3, with 9 bases lining up with TRBD2. Sequencing used lung tumor tissue, obtained at surgery. This TCR was recovered from a male donor with early-stage non-small cell lung cancer. Here the CDR3 DNA reads TGTGCCAGCAGTAGGGGGCGGGAGGGTACGCAGTATTTT. Its translation is CASSRGREGTQYF.